This is a list of T cell receptor beta chains from one sample in a study of T cell repertoires in cytomegalovirus infection. TCRdb passed the reads through MiXCR, listing each CDR3 protein once. The sample consists of some 99,000 distinct CDR3 sequences, less than 30% of them appearing once. No antigen has been identified for these receptors. The sample consisted of CD8+ T cells from cultured PBMCs, taken from culture after CMV antigen stimulation. Receptors originate from a human donor in good health (CMV status not recorded). Some clones in this sample may be carry-over from other donors' samples. Both conserved end residues are part of each CDR3. A D gene is named only where the DNA matches it firmly. The size field is filled for only some rows; it gives once, few, many or a size class.

>TRBV19|TRBJ1-1|TRBD1|15|once
TGTGCCAGTAGTTGGGGGACAGCCGCGAACACTGAAGCTTTCTTT
CASSWGTAANTEAFF
>TRBV6-6|TRBJ2-7|-|13|-
TGTGCCAGCATGTTATGGGGGGCGTACGAGCAGTACTTC
CASMLWGAYEQYF
>TRBV2|TRBJ2-2|-|17|many
TGTGCCAGCATATACAATCCGGGACAAGCGAACACCGGGGAGCTGTTTTTT
CASIYNPGQANTGELFF
>TRBV11-2|TRBJ2-7|-|15|-
TGTGCCAGCAGCTTAGAGGCAACAGGCTCCTACGAGCAGTACTTC
CASSLEATGSYEQYF
>TRBV20-1|TRBJ1-1|-|14|few
TGCAGTGCTAGAGACGTCTTAGTCGACACTGAAGCTTTCTTT
CSARDVLVDTEAFF
>TRBV15|TRBJ2-5|TRBD2|14|few
TGTGCCACCAGCCTAGCGGGGGGCGAAGAGACCCAGTACTTC
CATSLAGGEETQYF
>TRBV7-3|TRBJ2-3|-|15|few
TGTGCCAGCAGCTGGAACGGGGGGCCGATAGATACGCAGTATTTT
CASSWNGGPIDTQYF
>TRBV2|TRBJ2-1|-|14|-
TGTGCCAGCAGTGCCACCGGGACGTCTCGTTGGCAGTTCTTC
CASSATGTSRWQFF
>TRBV7-9|TRBJ1-1|-|15|-
TGTGCCAGCAGCACCGAGGTGGGAGGGAGCACTGAAGCTTTCTTT
CASSTEVGGSTEAFF
>TRBV27|TRBJ1-2|-|15|-
TGTGCCAGCAGTTTGGGAGCAGGACCCCTCTATGGCTACACCTTC
CASSLGAGPLYGYTF
>TRBV7-9|TRBJ2-2|-|16|-
TGTGCCAGCAGCCCGGGGCACAGGGAATACGGCGGGGAGCTGTTTTTT
CASSPGHREYGGELFF
>TRBV7-8|TRBJ2-2|TRBD2|17|-
TGTGCCAGCAGCTTAGGATATCGGCAGGGAGGGACCGGGGAGCTGTTTTTT
CASSLGYRQGGTGELFF
>TRBV24-1|TRBJ2-7|-|13|-
TGTGCCACCAGCCGAGGGGCTTCTGATGAGCAGTACTTC
CATSRGASDEQYF
>TRBV19|TRBJ2-1|TRBD2|15|-
TGTGCCAGTAGTACGGGACTAGGGCCCTGGGATGAGCAGTTCTTC
CASSTGLGPWDEQFF
>TRBV6-5|TRBJ2-3|-|11|-
TGTGCCAGCTCGTTGGGGAGAAAGTGGTATTTT
CASSLGRKWYF
>TRBV14|TRBJ2-1|-|12|-
TGTGCCAGCACCCTCGGGGCCAATGAGCAGTTCTTC
CASTLGANEQFF
>TRBV7-2|TRBJ2-2|TRBD1|17|-
TGTGCCAGCAGCTCCATCGGGCCCGACAGGGGGACCGGGGAGCTGTTTTTT
CASSSIGPDRGTGELFF
>TRBV14|TRBJ2-1|TRBD2|15|-
TGTGCCAGCAGCCAACTAGCGGGGGGGCCCAATGAGCAGTTCTTC
CASSQLAGGPNEQFF
>TRBV27|TRBJ1-5|-|20|many
TGTGCCAGCAGCGAACAGGTACCCATAAGAGACCAAACCGGCAATCAGCCCCAGCATTTT
CASSEQVPIRDQTGNQPQHF
>TRBV24-1|TRBJ2-1|TRBD1|15|once
TGTGCCACTCAAGCCCGGGACAGGGGATCGAATGAGCAGTTCTTC
CATQARDRGSNEQFF
>TRBV4-1|TRBJ2-5|TRBD2|14|many
TGCGCCAGCAGCCCTTCGGGGGGGCAAGAGACCCAGTACTTC
CASSPSGGQETQYF
>TRBV20-1|TRBJ1-1|-|15|many
TGCAGTGCTAGAGATCCGGCCGGCATGAACACTGAAGCTTTCTTT
CSARDPAGMNTEAFF
>TRBV12-3/TRBV12-4|TRBJ2-4|TRBD2|17|-
TGTGCCAGCAGTTTAAGATCCTCTTGGGAGGGCAAAAACATTCAGTACTTC
CASSLRSSWEGKNIQYF
>TRBV7-6|TRBJ2-3|TRBD2|16|-
TGTGCCAGCAGCTTGTCTAGCGGGGACAACACAGATACGCAGTATTTT
CASSLSSGDNTDTQYF
>TRBV24-1|TRBJ2-2|-|14|-
TGTGCCACCAGTGAGCTCGATGACACCGGGGAGCTGTTTTTT
CATSELDDTGELFF
>TRBV27|TRBJ2-7|TRBD2|15|few
TGTGCCAGCAGTCCTGGACTAGCGGGTGCCTACGAGCAGTACTTC
CASSPGLAGAYEQYF
>TRBV19|TRBJ1-1|-|14|few
TGTGCCAGTATTCCCGGACTAATGAACACTGAAGCTTTCTTT
CASIPGLMNTEAFF
>TRBV12-3/TRBV12-4|TRBJ1-4|-|16|once
TGTGCCAGCAGTTTAGAAGCAGGGTCTATCAATGAAAAACTGTTTTTT
CASSLEAGSINEKLFF
>TRBV7-2|TRBJ2-3|TRBD2|17|many
TGTGCCAGCAGCCCGACTAGCGGGTATAGGGGGACAGATACGCAGTATTTT
CASSPTSGYRGTDTQYF
>TRBV27|TRBJ2-7|TRBD1|15|-
TGTGCCAGCAGTTTCGGGACAGGGGGCTCGGCCGAGCAGTACTTC
CASSFGTGGSAEQYF